The clone carrying this TCR beta chain was counted once. The sample is drawn from a study of blood T cell repertoires in COVID-19. Sequencing was performed with immunoSEQ multiplex PCR; in TCRdb, only in-frame clones are kept and a portion is missing. The repertoire has fewer than 150,000 clones, almost 85% of them found once; the top ten carry around 3%. This TCR came from a man in his fifties or sixties with acute or convalescent COVID-19. Specimen: peripheral blood.

The CDR3 reads CASSFPRQARNEKLFF. For the CDR3, the DNA is TGTGCCAGCAGTTTCCCCCGACAGGCTCGTAATGAAAAACTGTTTTTT. The V and J genes are TRBV28 and TRBJ1-4; a possible D gene is TRBD1 (6 bases). The CDR3 loop spans 16 amino acids. The V gene lost 3 bases and the J gene lost 4 bases, with 15 bases spanning the gap. The V gene's germline CDR1 is MDHEN and CDR2 SYDVKM.